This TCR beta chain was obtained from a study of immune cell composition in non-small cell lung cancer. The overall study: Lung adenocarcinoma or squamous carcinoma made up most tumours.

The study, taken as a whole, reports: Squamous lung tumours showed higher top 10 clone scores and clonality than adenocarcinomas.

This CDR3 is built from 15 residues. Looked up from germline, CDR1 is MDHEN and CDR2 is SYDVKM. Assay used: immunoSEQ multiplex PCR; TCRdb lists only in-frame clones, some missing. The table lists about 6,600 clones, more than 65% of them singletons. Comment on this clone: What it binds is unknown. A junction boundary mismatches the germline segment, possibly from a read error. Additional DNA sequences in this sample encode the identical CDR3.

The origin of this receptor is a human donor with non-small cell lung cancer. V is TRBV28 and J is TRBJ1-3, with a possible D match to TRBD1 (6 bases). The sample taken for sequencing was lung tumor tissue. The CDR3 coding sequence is TGTGCCAGCAGTTTAGGTGACAGGATCATGAACACTATATATTTT. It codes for CASSLGDRIMNTIYF.